These T cell receptor beta chains were read from a single sample in a study of blood T cells in healthy people across ages. One entry per CDR3 protein results from TCRdb running MiXCR on the 5' RACE reads. This sample has hundreds of thousands of distinct CDR3 sequences, with 46% found just once. The sample comprised blood. The receptors come from a man at least 80 years old in good health. Each CDR3 is given with its conserved first and last residue. Fields, in order: clone size, V gene, CDR3 length, D gene, J gene, CDR3 DNA, CDR3 protein. The D gene is left open where the match is weak. For some rows the clone size is stated as once, few or many, or as a class when expanded; others skip it.

size: few; V: TRBV20-1; length: 17; D: TRBD1; J: TRBJ1-6; DNA: TGCAGTGCTAGAATCCCGGGACAGGGGGCTAAGAATTCACCCCTCCACTTT; CDR3: CSARIPGQGAKNSPLHF
size: many; V: TRBV7-3; length: 15; D: TRBD1; J: TRBJ2-7; DNA: TGTGCCAGCAGCTTAGCGGGACAGGGGCCCTACGAGCAGTACTTC; CDR3: CASSLAGQGPYEQYF
size: -; V: TRBV15; length: 15; D: -; J: TRBJ2-7; DNA: TGTGCCACCAGCAGAGCTGCCGGGCCAACCTACGAGCAGTACTTC; CDR3: CATSRAAGPTYEQYF
size: -; V: TRBV5-1; length: 13; D: -; J: TRBJ2-2; DNA: TGCGCCAGCTACAGGAAGAACACCGGGGAGCTGTTTTTT; CDR3: CASYRKNTGELFF
size: few; V: TRBV28; length: 15; D: TRBD1; J: TRBJ2-7; DNA: TGTGCCAGCAGTCTGACCCGGGACAGGGGCAACGAGCAGTACTTC; CDR3: CASSLTRDRGNEQYF
size: -; V: TRBV20-1; length: 19; D: -; J: TRBJ2-7; DNA: TGCAGTGCTAGAGAGGAGGGGGGCAGGGGGACGGCGGGTCCCTACGAGCAGTACTTC; CDR3: CSAREEGGRGTAGPYEQYF
size: -; V: TRBV29-1; length: 13; D: -; J: TRBJ2-7; DNA: TGCAGCGTTTCCCCCAGGGAGGTCGACGAGCAGTACTTC; CDR3: CSVSPREVDEQYF
size: few; V: TRBV18; length: 16; D: TRBD2; J: TRBJ2-1; DNA: TGTGCCAGCTCACCAACTAGCGGGTCGTGGAGCAATGAGCAGTTCTTC; CDR3: CASSPTSGSWSNEQFF
size: many; V: TRBV24-1; length: 11; D: TRBD1; J: TRBJ1-2; DNA: TGTGCCACCGGGACAGGGCATGGCTACACCTTC; CDR3: CATGTGHGYTF
size: -; V: TRBV7-9; length: 15; D: TRBD2; J: TRBJ2-1; DNA: TGTGCCAGCAGCAAAACTAGCGGGAAAGGTAATGAGCAGTTCTTC; CDR3: CASSKTSGKGNEQFF
size: -; V: TRBV18; length: 17; D: TRBD1; J: TRBJ2-7; DNA: TGTGCCAGCTCACCGCCTATTCCGGGACAGGAATCCTACGAGCAGTACTTC; CDR3: CASSPPIPGQESYEQYF
size: -; V: TRBV16; length: 13; D: TRBD2; J: TRBJ2-5; DNA: TGTGCCAGCAGCGGACTAGCCCAAGAGACCCAGTACTTC; CDR3: CASSGLAQETQYF
size: -; V: TRBV29-1; length: 13; D: -; J: TRBJ1-5; DNA: TGCAGCGTTGGGTATGGCGGCAATCAGCCCCAGCATTTT; CDR3: CSVGYGGNQPQHF
size: -; V: TRBV28; length: 14; D: -; J: TRBJ1-6; DNA: TGTGCCAGCAGTCAGGGCATGGATAATTCACCCCTCCACTTT; CDR3: CASSQGMDNSPLHF
size: -; V: TRBV7-3; length: 15; D: TRBD2; J: TRBJ2-3; DNA: TGTGCCAGCAGCTCGGGACTAGCGGGAGCTGATACGCAGTATTTT; CDR3: CASSSGLAGADTQYF
size: -; V: TRBV25-1; length: 14; D: TRBD1; J: TRBJ1-6; DNA: TGTGCCAGCAGTGATCACAGGGGGCTGTCACCCCTCCACTTT; CDR3: CASSDHRGLSPLHF
size: -; V: TRBV2; length: 16; D: -; J: TRBJ2-4; DNA: TGTGCCAGCAGTGAAGCAAAGGGGGGTGGCAAAAACATTCAGTACTTC; CDR3: CASSEAKGGGKNIQYF
size: -; V: TRBV9; length: 20; D: TRBD2; J: TRBJ2-1; DNA: TGTGCCTGCAGCCCTGTCGGGAAGACTAGCGGCCCAGAGACCTACAATGAGCAGTTCTTC; CDR3: CACSPVGKTSGPETYNEQFF
size: -; V: TRBV7-8; length: 14; D: TRBD2; J: TRBJ2-7; DNA: TGTGCCAGCAGCCCCATCAGACTAGCCGGCGAGCAGTACTTC; CDR3: CASSPIRLAGEQYF
size: few; V: TRBV5-6; length: 16; D: -; J: TRBJ2-1; DNA: TGTGCCAGCAGCTTCCCGGGACTTGGCTCCTACAATGAGCAGTTCTTC; CDR3: CASSFPGLGSYNEQFF
size: -; V: TRBV20-1; length: 15; D: -; J: TRBJ2-1; DNA: TGCAGTGCTAGAGTTCCAGCGTACTCCTACAATGAGCAGTTCTTC; CDR3: CSARVPAYSYNEQFF
size: -; V: TRBV5-8; length: 15; D: -; J: TRBJ2-1; DNA: TGTGCCAGCAGCAGACAAACGGAGCCATACAATGAGCAGTTCTTC; CDR3: CASSRQTEPYNEQFF
size: -; V: TRBV7-2; length: 13; D: TRBD1; J: TRBJ1-1; DNA: TGCGCCAGCAGCTTCCATCAGGGGGCTGAAGCTTTCTTT; CDR3: CASSFHQGAEAFF
size: many; V: TRBV7-9; length: 11; D: -; J: TRBJ2-1; DNA: TGTGCCAGCAGCCTGACTTATGAGCAGTTCTTC; CDR3: CASSLTYEQFF
size: -; V: TRBV27; length: 15; D: -; J: TRBJ2-7; DNA: TGTGCCTGCAGCAAAGAACCAGGGGCAGGGACCGCCCAGTACTTC; CDR3: CACSKEPGAGTAQYF
size: once; V: TRBV2; length: 16; D: -; J: TRBJ2-6; DNA: TGTGCCAGCAAACCGGGACAAGAAACTGGGGCCAACGTCCTGACTTTC; CDR3: CASKPGQETGANVLTF
size: -; V: TRBV25-1; length: 12; D: -; J: TRBJ2-7; DNA: TGTGCCACTCTCGATTTCCGCTACGAGCAGTACTTC; CDR3: CATLDFRYEQYF
size: -; V: TRBV11-3; length: 17; D: -; J: TRBJ2-3; DNA: TGTGCCAGCAGCCCCCCGTTGGTCGGCCGACTCCTCGATACGCAGTATTTT; CDR3: CASSPPLVGRLLDTQYF
size: -; V: TRBV7-9; length: 15; D: -; J: TRBJ1-1; DNA: TGTGCCAGCAGCTCCTTAGGTGACATGAACACTGAAGCTTTCTTT; CDR3: CASSSLGDMNTEAFF
size: -; V: TRBV12-3/TRBV12-4; length: 13; D: -; J: TRBJ2-7; DNA: TGTGCCAGCAGTTTTCAGCGAGTCTACGAGCAGTACTTC; CDR3: CASSFQRVYEQYF
size: few; V: TRBV12-3/TRBV12-4; length: 14; D: TRBD2; J: TRBJ2-1; DNA: TGTGCCAGCAGTGGGCTAGCGGGAGTAAATGAGCAGTTCTTC; CDR3: CASSGLAGVNEQFF
size: -; V: TRBV29-1; length: 15; D: -; J: TRBJ2-7; DNA: TGCAGCGTTGAAGATCTGGGGGAGGACTCCTACGAGCAGTACTTC; CDR3: CSVEDLGEDSYEQYF
size: -; V: TRBV7-8; length: 16; D: -; J: TRBJ2-3; DNA: TGTGCCAGCAGCCGCGGAAATACAAGGAGGGGGGATACGCAGTATTTT; CDR3: CASSRGNTRRGDTQYF
size: -; V: TRBV4-2; length: 16; D: TRBD2; J: TRBJ2-1; DNA: TGTGCCAGCAGCCAACCGGGACTAGCGGAGTACAATGAGCAGTTCTTC; CDR3: CASSQPGLAEYNEQFF
size: many; V: TRBV27; length: 13; D: TRBD2; J: TRBJ2-3; DNA: TGTGCCAGCATAGCGGGAGGCCCAGATACGCAGTATTTT; CDR3: CASIAGGPDTQYF
size: -; V: TRBV7-9; length: 15; D: TRBD1; J: TRBJ1-2; DNA: TGTGCCAGCAGCTTAGGTGCAGGGGGCGTCTATGGCTACACCTTC; CDR3: CASSLGAGGVYGYTF
size: -; V: TRBV5-1; length: 16; D: TRBD2; J: TRBJ2-2; DNA: TGCGCCAGCAGCTTATTGGGACTAGGTTCCGCCGGGGAGCTGTTTTTT; CDR3: CASSLLGLGSAGELFF
size: -; V: TRBV28; length: 15; D: TRBD1; J: TRBJ1-1; DNA: TGTGCCAGCAGTCCTACGGGACAGTTGAACACTGAAGCTTTCTTT; CDR3: CASSPTGQLNTEAFF
size: -; V: TRBV6-6; length: 14; D: TRBD2; J: TRBJ2-7; DNA: TGTGCCAGCAGGGGGACTAGCGCGAGCTACGAGCAGTACTTC; CDR3: CASRGTSASYEQYF
size: -; V: TRBV19; length: 14; D: -; J: TRBJ1-5; DNA: TGTGCCAGTCGCAGGGAAAATAGCAATCAGCCCCAGCATTTT; CDR3: CASRRENSNQPQHF
size: -; V: TRBV27; length: 18; D: -; J: TRBJ2-3; DNA: TGTGCCAGCAGCCGAGCACTAGTCGGCGGGGCTAGCACAGATACGCAGTATTTT; CDR3: CASSRALVGGASTDTQYF
size: few; V: TRBV2; length: 14; D: -; J: TRBJ2-5; DNA: TGTGCCAGCAGTGAGGGACACTTCCAAGAGACCCAGTACTTC; CDR3: CASSEGHFQETQYF
size: few; V: TRBV4-1; length: 15; D: -; J: TRBJ2-3; DNA: TGCGCCAGCAGCCAAGATGGCGGGGGCACAGATACGCAGTATTTT; CDR3: CASSQDGGGTDTQYF
size: many; V: TRBV28; length: 15; D: TRBD1; J: TRBJ2-7; DNA: TGTGCCAGCAGACCGACAGGGGTCCGCTCCTACGAGCAGTACTTC; CDR3: CASRPTGVRSYEQYF
size: -; V: TRBV15; length: 16; D: -; J: TRBJ2-7; DNA: TGTGCCACCAGCAGTCCCAGGAGCTACGGGACGTATGAGCAGTACTTC; CDR3: CATSSPRSYGTYEQYF
size: -; V: TRBV6-5; length: 15; D: TRBD2; J: TRBJ2-1; DNA: TGTGCCAGCAGGATGCGGGGGGCCGTTTACAATGAGCAGTTCTTC; CDR3: CASRMRGAVYNEQFF
size: -; V: TRBV14; length: 18; D: TRBD1; J: TRBJ2-7; DNA: TGTGCAGCAGCCGGGCCGTACCTAGGACAGGGGGTTATCTACGAGCAGTACTTC; CDR3: CAAAGPYLGQGVIYEQYF
size: few; V: TRBV18; length: 17; D: TRBD2; J: TRBJ2-1; DNA: TGTGCCAGCTCACGGGTCGAAGGGCTAGCGGGAGGCAATGAGCAGTTCTTC; CDR3: CASSRVEGLAGGNEQFF